The clone carrying this T cell receptor (beta chain) was detected many times. Its antigen is unidentified. The use of a sample-barcoded 5' primer and a J-beta primer mix characterized a second PCR of roughly 6 to 11 cycles. TCRdb fed the 5' RACE reads into MiXCR, producing one record per CDR3 protein. The data contain a few hundred thousand distinct CDR3 sequences, 45% to 60% of them singletons. The CDR3 is 11 residues long. The germline CDR1 and CDR2 sequences are SQVTM and ANQGSEA. Deletions cut 4 bases from V and 3 bases from J, with 5 bases between. The data originate from a study of blood T cells in healthy people across ages. The total RNA that was extracted per sample amounted to at least 6 micrograms. General study points: Strong correlation existed between TCR beta diversity and naive T cell percentage. Whereas aged donors had fewer naive CD4+ cells, long-lived donors had more of them and higher diversity.

The rearrangement uses TRBV29-1 and TRBJ2-3; the D is unclear. Sequenced input: blood. The receptor was derived from a man aged 55 to 69 in good health. The CDR3 coding sequence is TGCAGCGTTGGCTTGACAGATACGCAGTATTTT. Its protein product is CSVGLTDTQYF.